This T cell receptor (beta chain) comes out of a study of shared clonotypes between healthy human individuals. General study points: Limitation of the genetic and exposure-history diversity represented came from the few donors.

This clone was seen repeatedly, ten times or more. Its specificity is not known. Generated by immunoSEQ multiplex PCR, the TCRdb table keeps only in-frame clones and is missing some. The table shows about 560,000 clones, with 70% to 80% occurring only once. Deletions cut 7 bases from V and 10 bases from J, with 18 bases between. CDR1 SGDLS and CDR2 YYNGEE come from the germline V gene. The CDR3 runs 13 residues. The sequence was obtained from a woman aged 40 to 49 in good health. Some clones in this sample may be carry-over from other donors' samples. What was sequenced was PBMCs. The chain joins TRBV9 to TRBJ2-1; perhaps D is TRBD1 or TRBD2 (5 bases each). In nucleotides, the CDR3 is TGTGCCAGCGGTGCGATGGGGACCCGGGAGCAGTTCTTC. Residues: CASGAMGTREQFF.